This T cell receptor (beta chain) was identified during a study of blood T cell repertoires in COVID-19. Study information: Sources were T cells, B-cell-depleted T cells, or PBMCs; the material itself was cDNA or gDNA.

Patients of the Seattle cohort, enrolled during active infection, were followed longitudinally. Original methodology: Nucleated cell counts were estimated from reference gene primer amplification. Repertoires were generated with immunoSEQ multiplex PCR, while TCRdb's copy carries only in-frame clones and drops some. That table gives V, J and clone size, and the DNA gave D and trimming. The repertoire holds around 220,000 clones, less than 85% seen once, with roughly 7.8% in the top ten. V lost 7 bases and J 4 bases, leaving 16 bases between the germline ends. The CDR3 consists of 14 residues. CDR1 MGHRA and CDR2 YSYEKL come from the germline V gene.

This TCR was recovered from a woman older than 75 with COVID-19, enrolled during active disease. Sequenced sample: peripheral blood. The chain couples TRBV4-1 to TRBJ1-2, with D tentatively TRBD1 (5 bases). The CDR3 loop is CASTQGLTAYGYTF. The CDR3 DNA follows: TGCGCCAGCACCCAGGGACTGACCGCCTATGGCTACACCTTC.